One T cell receptor (beta chain) is described in this entry. Its antigen is unknown. It has no much larger one-base neighbor in the sample; base qualities were not kept. Reading the germline V gene gives CDR1 SGHRS and CDR2 YFSETQ. Spanning cysteine to phenylalanine, the CDR3 consists of 16 amino acids. Just CDR3 DNA is preserved here, 48 bases in frame from base 1. V ends up 0 bases short and J 4 bases short, with an unmatched junction base count of 4. The data were taken from a study of shared clonotypes between healthy human individuals (dated by TCRdb to the early 2020s). The study in broad terms: The cohort included three men and a couple of women between 18 and 49 years of age. The study deeply sequenced blood TCR repertoires of about 5 healthy adults to estimate repertoire size and the extent of clonotype sharing between individuals. For each donor, CD4 naive and CD4 memory were each run on three plates, CD8 naive on two plates, and CD8 memory on one plate. Between about 0.85 and 10 billion PBMCs per donor were obtained by leukapheresis. Libraries were prepared and TCR repertoires were sequenced by different laboratories using diverse techniques, in order to increase sequencing depth and limit assay-specific biases. Results the study describes overall, beyond this receptor: Sampling was restricted to blood, and TCR repertoires in tissues likely differ from the TCR repertoires found in blood. Compared with non-shared clonotypes, the clonotypes found in all four sorted-subset donors had higher generation probabilities. Across a few donors, around 5% of naive CD4, 3% to 3.5% of naive CD8, 2.3% of memory CD4, and approximately 0.4% of memory CD8 clonotypes were shared. The genetic and exposure-history diversity represented was limited by the small number of donors. Estimated clonotype richness was generally larger for naive than for memory subsets. Even with the large sequencing depth, rarefaction of the sorted-subset datasets indicated that sequencing was incomplete. Pairwise subsampling led to the expectation that sequencing depth would affect the degree of clonotype sharing among donors.

CD8 naive samples were obtained by positive selection for CCR7 among CD45RO-negative cells, yielding a CD45RA+CCR7+ population from which TemRA cells were excluded. Donors were healthy HIV-negative adults with no recently reported acute infections or vaccinations. All donors were Caucasian adults living in Nashville, Tennessee, USA. After blood collection by leukapheresis, PBMCs were isolated using Ficoll-Histopaque density gradient centrifugation and then cryopreserved in the vapor phase of liquid nitrogen. Analytical flow cytometry was used to check the purity and quantity of each magnetically sorted T cell population. Genomic DNA was isolated from every sorted fraction and measured by UV absorbance on a Nanodrop 2000c. Using the deep immunoSEQ assay, TCR CDR3 regions were amplified from genomic DNA by multiplex PCR. Extracted genomic DNA from each cell subset was spread evenly across all wells of several immunoSEQ 96-well plates, with each plate serving as a replicate. For sorted subsets, about 200 ng genomic DNA, equal to tens of thousands of T cell genomes, was loaded into each replicate PCR. Purified libraries were measured with a Qubit 3.0 fluorometer, size-checked on a Bioanalyzer 2100, and measured again with the KAPA Library Quantification kit. Each immunoSEQ 96-well plate was sequenced on its own single-read 150-cycle Illumina NextSeq 550 flow cell. In the source study's methods: Because only junctional sequences without quality scores were contained in the immunoSEQ output, filtering matching that applied to full-length reads could not be performed. To assign V/J genes and CDR3, sequences were annotated against IMGT germline references using PyIR, a Python wrapper for IgBLAST v1.9. Reads with weak V/J assignments (E-value above 1e-6), missing CDR3, stop codons, out-of-frame junctions, or ambiguous translated residues were removed. A V3J clonotype was defined by an identical inferred V gene, J gene, and CDR3 amino acid sequence. To compute the percentage overlap between repertoires, the number of shared unique clonotypes was divided by the size of the smaller repertoire. Repertoire richness was assessed with RTK rarefaction, the Chao1 estimator, and Recon v2.1 estimates of unobserved clonotypes. OLGA was used to compute generation probabilities for all TCRbeta clonotypes that the gDNA method yielded from a handful of donors. The clones in this table, taken by TCRdb from immuneACCESS, are in-frame only. Not every clone is retained; where verified, under half of the shortfall comes from an unresolved V gene, and the cause of the rest is unknown. V, J and clone size are taken as reported in that table, and D and trimming were inferred from the DNA itself. In this sample the table shows under 2,000,000 clones, about 95% of which occur a single time. The ten largest clones capture roughly 1.2% of the sample.

This sequence originates from a young man in good health. The chain joins TRBV5-1 to TRBJ1-3; 10 central nucleotides agree with TRBD1. The sample was naive CD8+ T cells sorted from blood. Explained via the paper, the cell subset or site label denotes: CD45RA+CCR7+. The DNA reads as follows: TGCGCCAGCAGCTTGGCGGGACAGGGGACCGGAAACACCATATATTTT. This translates into CASSLAGQGTGNTIYF. The reference TRBV5-1 and TRBJ1-3 proteins fill in what lies around the CDR3, so the full variable domain reads KAGVTQTPRYLIKTRGQQVTLSCSPISGHRSVSWYQQTPGQGLQFLFEYFSETQRNKGNFPGRFSGRQFSNSRSEMNVSTLELGDSALYLCASSLAGQGTGNTIYFGEGSWLTVV.